These 24 T cell receptor beta chains were sequenced from one sample in a study of radiotherapy plus CTLA-4 blockade in lung cancer. The repertoire was sequenced with immunoSEQ multiplex PCR; TCRdb's copy has only in-frame clones and lacks some. Of roughly 130,000 clones listed, 75% to 90% were seen once; the top ten hold 5.5% to 7%. The sample in question was peripheral blood, obtained from a patient treated with radiotherapy plus ipilimumab. Receptor source: a human donor with non-small cell lung cancer that progressed on radiotherapy plus ipilimumab.

The chain carries TRBV28 and TRBJ1-2; D uncertain. Germline lookup yields CDR1 MDHEN and CDR2 SYDVKM. V lost 1 base to trimming and J lost 6 bases, with 9 bases between them. This CDR3 is 13 amino acids long. The CDR3 DNA reads TGTGCCAGCAGTTTATCCCAGGAGGATGGCTACACCTTC. The encoded protein is CASSLSQEDGYTF.

V and J are TRBV30 and TRBJ1-4, with D perhaps matching TRBD1 (5 bases). Trimming shortened V by 2 bases and J by 8 bases, and 12 bases separated the two germline ends. Germline CDR1 and CDR2: GTSNPN and SVGIG (reference sequence). This CDR3 contains 13 residues. The CDR3 loop is CAWSQGREEKLFF. CDR3 sequence (DNA): TGTGCCTGGAGTCAGGGTCGGGAGGAAAAACTGTTTTTT.

The chain uses TRBV6-5 and TRBJ2-7; weak D call: TRBD1 (6 bases). The germline V gene encodes CDR1 MNHEY and CDR2 SVGAGI. V was clipped by 6 bases and J by 3 bases, with 15 bases between them. The CDR3 loop spans 14 amino acids. CDR3 region: CASRLTGTSYEQYF. The CDR3, as DNA: TGTGCCAGCAGACTGACGGGGACAAGCTACGAGCAGTACTTC.

This clone occurred a few times. The J gene is TRBJ1-1, the V gene TRBV12-5; possibly TRBD1 for D (5 bases). Germline V gene lookup returns CDR1 LGHNT and CDR2 FRNRAP. This CDR3 is built from 14 residues. Trimming took 5 bases from V and 5 from J, leaving 15 bases between them. The CDR3 protein is CASGTLGVGTEAFF. The CDR3 DNA follows: TGTGCTAGTGGTACCCTAGGGGTAGGGACTGAAGCTTTCTTT.

This chain uses TRBV19 with TRBJ1-5; possible D gene TRBD1, 6 bases. The V and J ends lost 3 bases and 6 bases respectively, with 9 bases between them. Per the germline V gene, CDR1 is LNHDA and CDR2 is SQIVND (reference sequence). The CDR3 totals 13 residues. CDR3 region: CASSIPQGQPQHF. CDR3 DNA sequence: TGTGCCAGTAGTATTCCACAGGGTCAGCCCCAGCATTTT. Variable domain in full (rest from reference TRBV19 and TRBJ1-5): DGGITQSPKYLFRKEGQNVTLSCEQNLNHDAMYWYRQDPGQGLRLIYYSQIVNDFQKGDIAEGYSVSREKKESFPLTVTSAQKNPTAFYLCASSIPQGQPQHFGDGTRLSIL.

As to this clone: At one end the junction does not follow the germline gene, possibly because of a read error. The rearrangement uses TRBV6-1 and TRBJ2-7, with D perhaps matching TRBD1 (5 bases). CDR1 MNHNS and CDR2 SASEGT come from the germline V gene. The CDR3 is 14 residues long. In DNA, the CDR3 is TGTGCCAGCAGTGGCCCCAGGGAATCCTACGAGCAGTCCTTC. Its translation: CASSGPRESYEQSF.

The CDR3 here is CASSDPGLAGNIRYEQYF. The CDR3 DNA reads TGTGCCAGCAGTGATCCGGGACTAGCGGGAAATATCCGCTACGAGCAGTACTTC. The chain combines TRBV6-1 with TRBJ2-7, with TRBD2 identical over 13 bases. The CDR3 spans 18 residues. Germline-derived CDR1 and CDR2 are MNHNS and SASEGT. Trimming removed 3 bases from V and 3 bases from J; junction bases left unmatched: 11.

This sequence joins TRBV5-1 and TRBJ2-2, with 8 bases fitting TRBD2. Germline CDR1 and CDR2: SGHRS and YFSETQ. This CDR3 is built from 17 residues. After removal of 0 bases from V and 6 bases from J, the junction contained 10 bases not matched to a gene. The CDR3 coding sequence is TGCGCCAGCAGCTTGGCGGCCGGGAGGGCTATTCCCGGGGAGCTGTTTTTT. This codes for CASSLAAGRAIPGELFF.

This clone was seen once. The J gene is TRBJ1-5, the V gene TRBV4-2; the D is unclear. With 1 base removed from V and 7 bases from J, the gap between germline ends came to 11 bases. Germline-derived CDR1 and CDR2 are LGHNA and YNFKEQ. CDR3 length: 14 residues. CDR3 bases: TGTGCCAGCAGCCAAGGAGCCCACCCCCAGCCCCAGCATTTT. Residues: CASSQGAHPQPQHF.

The genes are TRBV30 and TRBJ2-5; D is perhaps TRBD1 or TRBD2 (7 bases each). V gave up 5 bases and J gave up 1 base, with 11 bases separating them. The CDR3 is made up of 13 amino acids. Germline V lookup: CDR1 GTSNPN, CDR2 SVGIG (reference sequence). Written as DNA, the CDR3 is TGTGCCTGGCAGGGGGGGTTCCAAGAGACCCAGTACTTC. Protein: CAWQGGFQETQYF.

This chain uses TRBV10-3 with TRBJ1-1, with 8 bases fitting TRBD1. Germline assignment: CDR1 ENHRY and CDR2 SYGVKD. The CDR3 contains 13 residues. V dropped 2 bases and J dropped 10; count of bases not matched to a gene: 6. CDR3 in DNA: TGTGCCATCAGTGAGCTGGACAGGGCCGGAGCTTTCTTT. Protein: CAISELDRAGAFF.

The V gene is TRBV11-2, the J gene TRBJ2-2, with D perhaps TRBD1 (5 bases). CDR1 and CDR2 (germline): SGHAT, FQNNGV. Trimming removed 3 bases at V and 0 bases at J, with 8 bases between. CDR3 length: 15 amino acids. CDR3 residues: CASSLRQTNTGELFF. The CDR3 region has the DNA TGTGCCAGCAGCTTGAGACAGACGAACACCGGGGAGCTGTTTTTT.

V is TRBV19 and J is TRBJ2-3; 9 bases match TRBD1. The junction had 6 bases not matched to a gene; V was cut back by 5 bases and J by 3 bases. This CDR3 has 15 amino acids. Germline V gene lookup returns CDR1 LNHDA and CDR2 SQIVND (reference sequence). The DNA for the CDR3 is TGTGCCAGTAGTTTACTCGGACAGGGGACAGATACGCAGTATTTT. Residues: CASSLLGQGTDTQYF.

The chain combines TRBV15 with TRBJ1-1; 9 positions match TRBD1. V lost 3 bases and J lost 5; bases outside the gene matches: 10. The germline V gene encodes CDR1 LNHNV and CDR2 YYDKDF (reference sequence). There are 16 residues in the CDR3. The DNA of the CDR3 is TGTGCCACCAGCAGGTCGGCGACAGGGGGGAGGACTGAAGCTTTCTTT. Its translation: CATSRSATGGRTEAFF.

V is TRBV5-4 and J is TRBJ2-1; no definite D call. Germline V gives CDR1 SGHNT, CDR2 YYREEE (reference sequence). V was trimmed by 6 bases and J by 2 bases, leaving 15 bases between them. This CDR3 is 15 amino acids long. The CDR3 sequence: CASTVEQNTYNEQFF. CDR3 DNA: TGTGCCAGCACCGTGGAGCAGAACACCTACAATGAGCAGTTCTTC.

The chain carries TRBV5-1 and TRBJ1-3, with unresolved D. V shed 4 bases and J shed 4 bases, with 9 bases lying between them. Germline lookup yields CDR1 SGHRS and CDR2 YFSETQ. The CDR3 consists of 13 residues. The CDR3 bases are TGCGCCAGCAGCAACGTCGGCGGAAACACCATATATTTT. It specifies CASSNVGGNTIYF. Together with reference TRBV5-1 and TRBJ1-3, the CDR3 gives the full variable domain: KAGVTQTPRYLIKTRGQQVTLSCSPISGHRSVSWYQQTPGQGLQFLFEYFSETQRNKGNFPGRFSGRQFSNSRSEMNVSTLELGDSALYLCASSNVGGNTIYFGEGSWLTVV.

This clone was detected once. The rearrangement joins TRBV9 to TRBJ2-5; D is unresolved. V shed 4 bases and J shed 1 base, with 8 bases lying between them. Germline CDR1 is SGDLS and CDR2 is YYNGEE. This CDR3 spans 13 amino acids. CDR3: CASSPSPQETQYF. CDR3 bases: TGTGCCAGCAGCCCAAGCCCCCAAGAGACCCAGTACTTC.

This chain connects TRBV15 to TRBJ2-7; maybe TRBD1 (6 bases). The CDR3 totals 14 residues. The germline V gene encodes CDR1 LNHNV and CDR2 YYDKDF (reference sequence). V was shortened by 3 bases and J by 5 bases, with 14 bases between the two germline ends. In nucleotides, the CDR3 is TGTGCCACCAGCAGCAGATCAGGGGACCACGAGCAGTACTTC. Residues: CATSSRSGDHEQYF.

Comments on this clone: The sample has other DNA sequences that encode this CDR3 too. This rearrangement joins TRBV5-1 to TRBJ1-3; D ambiguous. Germline-derived CDR1 and CDR2 are SGHRS and YFSETQ. This CDR3 contains 13 residues. V lost 1 base, J lost 0 bases, and 2 bases lay in between. CDR3 bases: TGCGCCAGCAGCTTGTACTCTGGAAACACCATATATTTT. Translated: CASSLYSGNTIYF.

V gene TRBV11-2 combines with J gene TRBJ2-5; no clear D gene. CDR3 length: 12 amino acids. Trimming took off 4 bases at V and 7 bases at J, with 10 bases between the two ends. The V gene's germline CDR1 is SGHAT and CDR2 FQNNGV. The CDR3 DNA reads TGTGCCAGCAGCTCTGGATCTAGGACCCAGTACTTC. It is translated as CASSSGSRTQYF.

The chain carries TRBV7-8 and TRBJ1-2; no definite D call. CDR3 length equals 13 residues. With 3 bases removed from V and 5 bases from J, the gap between germline ends came to 10 bases. CDR1 is SGHVS, CDR2 FQNEAQ, per germline. This chain's CDR3 is CASSFKSSYGYTF. Here the CDR3 DNA reads TGTGCCAGCAGCTTCAAGAGCTCATATGGCTACACCTTC.

The CDR3 sequence: CASSLRTSGEYNEQFF. DNA of the CDR3: TGTGCCAGCAGTTTAAGAACTAGCGGAGAGTACAATGAGCAGTTCTTC. The chain combines TRBV27 with TRBJ2-1; 8 bases match TRBD2. The CDR3 sequence is 16 residues long. After removal of 2 bases from V and 4 bases from J, the junction contained 7 bases not matched to a gene. Germline CDR1 and CDR2: MNHEY and SMNVEV (reference sequence).

V usage is TRBV28 and J usage is TRBJ1-5; D remains ambiguous. In germline, CDR1 is MDHEN, CDR2 SYDVKM. The CDR3 contains 12 residues. Between the trimmed V and J ends, which lost 5 bases and 7 bases, there was a span of 9 bases. The DNA for the CDR3 is TGTGCCAGCAGTGGATCGAGACAGCCCCAGCATTTT. Its translation is CASSGSRQPQHF.

The V call is TRBV27, the J call TRBJ1-2; D is possibly TRBD1 (6 bases). This CDR3 comprises 15 residues. The V end was cut by 6 bases, the J end by 3 bases, with 17 bases between. CDR1 is MNHEY and CDR2 is SMNVEV in the germline V gene (reference sequence). CDR3 protein: CASRRFGEGDYGYTF. Here the CDR3 DNA reads TGTGCCAGCAGACGCTTCGGGGAGGGGGACTATGGCTACACCTTC.